This TCR beta chain stems from a study of blood T cells in healthy people across ages. Overall study findings and caveats: Naive and antigen-experienced cells could not be conclusively compared, given unsorted PBMCs. Higher diversity, along with more naive CD4+ cells, distinguished long-lived donors from aged donors.

Investigators took around 11 milliliters of peripheral blood from every donor. Extraction of total RNA produced a minimum of 5 micrograms from each sample. The second PCR ran roughly 6 to 11 cycles with a sample-barcoded 5' primer and J-beta primers. TCRdb used MiXCR to reprocess the 5' RACE reads, holding one entry per CDR3 protein. Among about 1.5 million distinct CDR3 sequences, roughly two fifths were seen once, and the ten largest hold more than 4%. The V gene's germline CDR1 is MGHRA and CDR2 YSYEKL. This CDR3 is 16 amino acids long. J gave up 4 bases and V 6 bases, and 11 bases lay outside the gene matches. Remarks on this clonotype: No antigen is known for it.

This receptor was obtained from a woman aged 18-29 years in good health. Input material: blood. The rearrangement joins TRBV4-1 to TRBJ1-4; TRBD1 aligns across 7 bases. The CDR3 loop reads CASRRQGGLDNEKLFF. The CDR3 bases are TGCGCCAGCAGACGACAGGGAGGCTTGGATAATGAAAAACTGTTTTTT.